This T cell receptor beta chain derives from a study of T-cell memory formation after mild COVID-19. Study in general: TCR clustering was largely donor specific.

Study findings and constraints: SARS-CoV-2 specificity was not confirmed for second-wave clones peaking on day 37. Clones that got smaller from day 15 to 85 had even CD4/CD8, while clones growing later tipped toward CD4+. CD4+ clones that contracted lay mainly in CM and EM; CD8+ ones lay in EMRA.

For this clonotype: Its specificity is not known.

MiXCR was run by TCRdb on the 5' RACE reads, yielding one entry per CDR3 protein. The sample yields 450,000 to 650,000 distinct CDR3 sequences, about a fifth seen once. Germline values: CDR1 SGHVS, CDR2 FNYEAQ. The CDR3 has 14 amino acids. The V gene lost 3 bases and the J gene lost 7 bases, with 12 bases spanning the gap. The clonotype comes from an adult woman who had mild COVID-19 (a few samples of this study predate the infection). Cell type and time point are not known. The specimen sequenced was PBMCs or a T cell subset sorted from them (not recorded which). This chain uses TRBV7-6 with TRBJ1-4; possible D gene TRBD1, 5 bases. CDR3 sequence reads: CASSFPGTGEKLFF. In DNA, the CDR3 is TGTGCCAGCAGCTTCCCCGGGACGGGTGAAAAACTGTTTTTT. Based on the CDR3 plus reference TRBV7-6 and TRBJ1-4, the full variable domain is GAGVSQSPRYKVTKRGQDVALRCDPISGHVSLYWYRQALGQGPEFLTYFNYEAQQDKSGLPNDRFSAERPEGSISTLTIQRTEQRDSAMYRCASSFPGTGEKLFFGSGTQLSVL.